The present T cell receptor beta chain was sequenced within a study of CXCR3-negative and CXCR3-positive naive CD8 T cells. Whole-study findings and limits: Naive CXCR3-positive cells had TRB CDR3s more hydrophobic than those of CXCR3-negative naive cells. Surface CD5 was comparable between naive subsets; TCR strength was inferred from TRB CDR3 properties. In both naive subsets diversity was comparably high, whereas memory CD8+ cells showed much lower diversity. For naive cells, CXCR3-negative and CXCR3-positive subsets had similar TRBV-TRBJ usage; for memory cells, usage differed.

Carrying UMI labels, the TRB cDNA libraries were prepared through 5' RACE. TCRdb re-called the 5' RACE reads and catalogs CDR3 proteins one per entry, DNA excluded. Its clone listing holds nearly 110,000 distinct CDR3 sequences. On this clonotype itself: Its specificity is not known.

Naive CD8+ T cells showed a CD45RO-CCR7+CD27+CD95- phenotype. The receptor comes from a human donor in good health. Some clones in this sample may be carry-over from other donors' samples. Sequenced sample: naive CXCR3+ CD8+ T cells from blood. The sample's subset: CD45RO-CCR7+CD27+CD95- naive CD8+ T cells expressing CXCR3 (TNR3+).

The chain's CDR3 is CASSPPSRISTDTQYF. The J gene is TRBJ2-3, the V gene TRBV27. The germline V gene encodes CDR1 MNHEY and CDR2 SMNVEV (reference sequence). This CDR3 is 16 amino acids long.